The entry below describes one T cell receptor beta chain. The sample belongs to a study of blood T cell repertoires in COVID-19. Study background: Material from acute and convalescent COVID-19 was sourced from the United States, Italy and Spain. Nucleic acid was either cDNA or gDNA, and it came from T cells, B-cell-depleted T cells, or PBMCs.

Original processing methods: Counts of nucleated cells, estimated from reference gene primer amplification, were obtained. Produced via immunoSEQ multiplex PCR; TCRdb's table is partial and in-frame only. V and J calls and clone size come straight from that table; D and trimming were deduced from the DNA. The data show 170,000 or so clones, roughly 77% seen once. From germline, CDR1 is KGHDR and CDR2 SFDVKD. CDR3 length: 14 amino acids. The V end was cut by 9 bases, the J end by 4 bases, with 15 bases between. Sequencing was done on a sample of peripheral blood. This rearrangement joins TRBV24-1 to TRBJ1-5, with D possibly TRBD1 on 6 matching bases. The source is a man aged 65 to 85 with active or convalescent COVID-19. CDR3 bases: TGTGCCACCTCAAAGACAGGAGCGAATCAGCCCCAGCATTTT. Translated: CATSKTGANQPQHF.